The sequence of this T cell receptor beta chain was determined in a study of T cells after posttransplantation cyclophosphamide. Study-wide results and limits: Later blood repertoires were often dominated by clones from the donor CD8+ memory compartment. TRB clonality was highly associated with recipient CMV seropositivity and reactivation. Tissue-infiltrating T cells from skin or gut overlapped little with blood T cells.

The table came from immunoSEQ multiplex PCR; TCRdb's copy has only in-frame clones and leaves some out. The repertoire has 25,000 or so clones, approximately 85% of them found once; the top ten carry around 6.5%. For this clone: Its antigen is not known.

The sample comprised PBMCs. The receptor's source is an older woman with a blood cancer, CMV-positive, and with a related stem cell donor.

The DNA of the CDR3 is TGTGCCAGTAGTCCCATCTGGGGGGAGTCCATTCCTGAGCAGTTCTTC. Residues: CASSPIWGESIPEQFF. The chain combines TRBV19 with TRBJ2-1; possible D gene TRBD2, 6 bases. Trimming took off 5 bases at V and 9 bases at J, with 23 bases between the two ends. Germline V gives CDR1 LNHDA, CDR2 SQIVND (reference sequence). CDR3 size: 16 residues.